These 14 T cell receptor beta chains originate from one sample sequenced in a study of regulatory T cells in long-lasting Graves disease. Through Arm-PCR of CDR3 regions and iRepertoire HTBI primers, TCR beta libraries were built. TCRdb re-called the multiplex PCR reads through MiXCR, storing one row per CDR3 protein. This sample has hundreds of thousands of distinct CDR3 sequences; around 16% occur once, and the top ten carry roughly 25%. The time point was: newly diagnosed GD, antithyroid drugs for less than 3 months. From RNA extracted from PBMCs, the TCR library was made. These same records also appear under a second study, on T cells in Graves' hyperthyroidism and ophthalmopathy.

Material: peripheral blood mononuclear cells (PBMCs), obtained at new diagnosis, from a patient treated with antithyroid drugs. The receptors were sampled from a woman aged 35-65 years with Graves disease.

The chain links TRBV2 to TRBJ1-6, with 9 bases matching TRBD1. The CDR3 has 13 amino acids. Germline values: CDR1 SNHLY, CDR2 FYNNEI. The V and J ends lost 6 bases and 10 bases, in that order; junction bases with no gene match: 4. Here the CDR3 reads CASRRQGDSPLHF. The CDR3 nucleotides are TGTGCCAGCAGACGACAGGGGGACTCACCCCTCCACTTT. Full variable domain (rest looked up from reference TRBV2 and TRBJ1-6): EPEVTQTPSHQVTQMGQEVILRCVPISNHLYFYWYRQILGQKVEFLVSFYNNEISEKSEIFDDQFSVERPDGSNFTLKIRSTKLEDSAMYFCASRRQGDSPLHFGNGTRLTVT.

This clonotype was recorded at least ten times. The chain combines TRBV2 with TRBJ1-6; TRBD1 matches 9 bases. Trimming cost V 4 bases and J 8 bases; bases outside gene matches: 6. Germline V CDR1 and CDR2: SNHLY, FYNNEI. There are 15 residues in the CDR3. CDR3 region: CASSAGTGIYSPLHF. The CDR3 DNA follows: TGTGCCAGCAGTGCCGGGACAGGGATCTATTCACCCCTCCACTTT.

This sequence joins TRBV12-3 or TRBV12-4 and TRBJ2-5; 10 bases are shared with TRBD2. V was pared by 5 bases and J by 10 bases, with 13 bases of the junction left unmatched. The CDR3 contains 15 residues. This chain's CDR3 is CASSPSGGAFWDQYF. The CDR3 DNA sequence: TGTGCCAGCAGTCCCAGCGGGGGGGCATTTTGGGACCAGTACTTC.

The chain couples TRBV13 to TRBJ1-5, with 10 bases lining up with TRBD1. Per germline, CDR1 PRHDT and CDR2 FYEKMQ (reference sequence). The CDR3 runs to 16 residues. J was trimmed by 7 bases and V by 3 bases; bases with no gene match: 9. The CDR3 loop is CASSFSGTGVGQPQHF. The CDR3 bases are TGTGCCAGCAGCTTCTCCGGGACAGGGGTAGGACAGCCCCAGCATTTT.

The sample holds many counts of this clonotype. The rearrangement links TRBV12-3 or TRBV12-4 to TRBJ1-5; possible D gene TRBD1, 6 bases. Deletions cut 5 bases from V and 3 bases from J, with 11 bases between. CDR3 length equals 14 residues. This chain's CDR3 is CASSQGIPNQPQHF. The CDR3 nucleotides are TGTGCCAGCAGTCAGGGGATCCCCAATCAGCCCCAGCATTTT.

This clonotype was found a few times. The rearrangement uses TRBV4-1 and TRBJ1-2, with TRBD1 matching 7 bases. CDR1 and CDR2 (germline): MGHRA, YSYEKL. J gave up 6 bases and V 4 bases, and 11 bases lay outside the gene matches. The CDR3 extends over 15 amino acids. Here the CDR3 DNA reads TGCGCCAGCAGCCGAACAGGGGAGGGTTCGGATGGCTACACCTTC. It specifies CASSRTGEGSDGYTF.

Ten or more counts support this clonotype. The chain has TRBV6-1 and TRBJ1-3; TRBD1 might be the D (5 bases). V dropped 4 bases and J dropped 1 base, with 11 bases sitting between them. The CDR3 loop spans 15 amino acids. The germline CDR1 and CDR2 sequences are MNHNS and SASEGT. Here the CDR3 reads CASSVTAPSGNTIYF. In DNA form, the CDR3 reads TGTGCCAGCAGTGTGACAGCTCCGTCTGGAAACACCATATATTTT.

The CDR3 sequence is CATSGLGQDYGYTF. In nucleotides, the CDR3 is TGTGCCACCAGTGGCTTAGGACAGGACTATGGCTACACCTTC. The rearrangement joins TRBV24-1 to TRBJ1-2; 7 nucleotides line up with TRBD1. The V gene end was trimmed by 5 bases and the J gene end by 3 bases; junction bases not matched to a gene: 5. This CDR3 comprises 14 residues. CDR1 and CDR2 (germline): KGHDR, SFDVKD.

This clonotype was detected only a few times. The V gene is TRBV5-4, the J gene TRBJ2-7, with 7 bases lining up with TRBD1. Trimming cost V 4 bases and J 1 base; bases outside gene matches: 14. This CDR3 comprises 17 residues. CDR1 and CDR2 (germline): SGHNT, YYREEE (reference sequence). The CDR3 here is CASSQDSGTAFSYEQYF. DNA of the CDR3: TGTGCCAGCAGCCAAGACTCCGGGACAGCTTTTTCCTACGAGCAGTACTTC.

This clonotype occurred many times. The DNA of the CDR3 is TGTGCCAGCAGCCAAGAGGGGGGCAGGGGGTATGGCTACACCTTC. Translated: CASSQEGGRGYGYTF. V is TRBV3-1 and J is TRBJ1-2; 7 bases match TRBD1. The CDR3 runs 15 residues. After removal of 0 bases from V and 5 bases from J, the junction contained 6 bases not matched to a gene. Germline-derived CDR1 and CDR2 are LGHDT and YNNKEL (reference sequence).

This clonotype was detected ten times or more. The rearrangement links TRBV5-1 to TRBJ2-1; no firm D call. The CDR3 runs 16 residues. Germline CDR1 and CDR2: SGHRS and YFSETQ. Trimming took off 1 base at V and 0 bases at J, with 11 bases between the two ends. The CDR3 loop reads CASSLMGLGSYNEQFF. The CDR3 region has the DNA TGCGCCAGCAGCTTGATGGGGTTGGGCTCCTACAATGAGCAGTTCTTC. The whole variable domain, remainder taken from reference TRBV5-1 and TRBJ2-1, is KAGVTQTPRYLIKTRGQQVTLSCSPISGHRSVSWYQQTPGQGLQFLFEYFSETQRNKGNFPGRFSGRQFSNSRSEMNVSTLELGDSALYLCASSLMGLGSYNEQFFGPGTRLTVL.

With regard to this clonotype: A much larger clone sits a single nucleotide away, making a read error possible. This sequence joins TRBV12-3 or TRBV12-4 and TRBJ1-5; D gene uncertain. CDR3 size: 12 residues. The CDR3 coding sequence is TGTGCCTGCAGAACCGGGCCTCAGCCCCAGCATTTT. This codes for CACRTGPQPQHF.

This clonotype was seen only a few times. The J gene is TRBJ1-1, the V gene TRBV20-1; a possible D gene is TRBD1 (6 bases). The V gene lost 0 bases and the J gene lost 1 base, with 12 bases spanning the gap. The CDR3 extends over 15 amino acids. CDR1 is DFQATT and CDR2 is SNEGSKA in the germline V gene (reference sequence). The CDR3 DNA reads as TGCAGTGCTAGAGATGGGGGGACAACGAACACTGAAGCTTTCTTT. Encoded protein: CSARDGGTTNTEAFF.

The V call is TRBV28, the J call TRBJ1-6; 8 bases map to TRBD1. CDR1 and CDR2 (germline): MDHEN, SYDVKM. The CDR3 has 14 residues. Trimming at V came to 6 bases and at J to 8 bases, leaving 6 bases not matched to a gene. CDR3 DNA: TGTGCCAGCAGATTTGACAGGGGACATTCACCCCTCCACTTT. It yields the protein CASRFDRGHSPLHF.